This T cell receptor (beta chain) appears in the sequencing data of a study of T cell clones after liver transplantation. Germline V gives CDR1 SGHRS, CDR2 YFSETQ. Trimming pared 0 bases from V and 11 bases from J, leaving 17 bases between. The CDR3 runs 14 residues. Thawed unstimulated PBMCs were FACS-sorted by CD3, CD4 and CD8 into two populations. Measured with immunoSEQ multiplex PCR; TCRdb has only the in-frame clones, and not every one. The sample carries 85,000 to 110,000 clones, about 86% recorded once. The input for sequencing was CD4+ T cells from blood, taken approximately 43 months after liver transplant. The chain carries TRBV5-1 and TRBJ1-1; possible D gene TRBD1, 5 bases. This clonotype was obtained from a human patient who received a liver transplant. Among the T cells, some may be from the graft donor. CDR3 loop: CASSLEGEQSRAFF. DNA for the CDR3: TGCGCCAGCAGCTTGGAAGGGGAGCAATCGCGGGCTTTCTTT.